Each of the 13 T cell receptor beta chains below was sequenced from the same sample in a study of blood T cell repertoires in COVID-19. Sequencing used immunoSEQ multiplex PCR; TCRdb keeps in-frame clones, though not all of them. In the table there are 350,000 to 450,000 clones, about 85% of which are singletons. Material: peripheral blood. These receptors were obtained from a woman aged 18-30 years with acute or convalescent COVID-19.

CDR3 protein: CASSSVVAHEQFF. The CDR3 DNA sequence: TGTGCCAGCAGCTCCGTGGTAGCGCATGAGCAGTTCTTC. This chain uses TRBV11-1 with TRBJ2-1; maybe TRBD2 (5 bases). Per germline, CDR1 SGHAT and CDR2 FQDESV (reference sequence). This CDR3 has 13 residues. V gave up 4 bases and J gave up 8 bases, with 12 bases separating them.

This sequence joins TRBV3-1 (or the pseudogene TRBV3-2) and TRBJ2-1, with D possibly matching TRBD1 (5 bases). V was trimmed by 4 bases and J by 6 bases, leaving 16 bases between them. Germline V lookup: CDR1 LGHDT, CDR2 YNNKEL (reference sequence). The CDR3 extends over 15 amino acids. The CDR3 loop is CASSPRSTGSNEQFF. The CDR3 bases are TGTGCCAGCAGCCCTAGGTCAACAGGATCCAATGAGCAGTTCTTC.

The chain recombines TRBV7-2 with TRBJ1-5, with D tentatively TRBD1 (5 bases). V was shortened by 1 base and J by 5 bases, with 9 bases between the two germline ends. The CDR3 spans 14 residues. CDR1 and CDR2 (germline): SGHTA, FQGNSA. The CDR3 region has the DNA TGTGCCAGCAGCTTAGGGGCAGGGTATCAGCCCCAGCATTTT. Protein: CASSLGAGYQPQHF.

The chain links TRBV9 to TRBJ2-3; 8 bases map to TRBD2. The CDR3 covers 16 residues. Germline V gives CDR1 SGDLS, CDR2 YYNGEE. V was clipped by 4 bases and J by 2 bases; unmatched bases: 9. The CDR3 loop reads CASSPRGGQSTDTQYF. The CDR3 DNA follows: TGTGCCAGCAGCCCCCGGGGGGGACAATCCACAGATACGCAGTATTTT.

This chain connects TRBV27 to TRBJ2-2; TRBD1 agrees at 10 bases. J lost 6 bases, V lost 9 bases, and 4 bases had no gene match. This CDR3 comprises 13 residues. Germline V CDR1 and CDR2: MNHEY, SMNVEV (reference sequence). DNA for the CDR3: TGTGCCAGAAGGGACAGGGGCGCCGGGGAGCTGTTTTTT. Amino acid sequence: CARRDRGAGELFF.

J is TRBJ2-7 and V is TRBV5-6; perhaps TRBD1 as D (6 bases). CDR3 length: 12 amino acids. V lost 5 bases, J lost 4 bases, and 10 bases lay in between. Germline lookup yields CDR1 SGHDT and CDR2 YYEEEE. CDR3 sequence reads: CASSTGNYEQYF. CDR3 in DNA: TGTGCCAGCAGTACAGGGAATTACGAGCAGTACTTC.

The V call is TRBV7-2, the J call TRBJ2-7; possible D gene TRBD2, 7 bases. Trimming took off 5 bases at V and 6 bases at J, with 26 bases between the two ends. Germline V gene lookup returns CDR1 SGHTA and CDR2 FQGNSA. The CDR3 runs 17 residues. The DNA of the CDR3 is TGTGCCAGCAGCCCCCGCGGGGGCGGGGCCGCGCCTCTCGAGCAGTACTTC. Translated, it gives CASSPRGGGAAPLEQYF. Variable domain in full (rest from reference TRBV7-2 and TRBJ2-7): GAGVSQSPSNKVTEKGKDVELRCDPISGHTALYWYRQSLGQGLEFLIYFQGNSAPDKSGLPSDRFSAERTGGSVSTLTIQRTQQEDSAVYLCASSPRGGGAAPLEQYFGPGTRLTVT.

V usage is TRBV15 and J usage is TRBJ2-2, with D uncertain. CDR3 length: 13 residues. Germline CDR1 and CDR2: LNHNV and YYDKDF (reference sequence). V shed 1 base and J shed 6 bases, with 6 bases lying between them. CDR3 in DNA: TGTGCCACCAGCAGAGGTACAGCCGGGGAGCTGTTTTTT. Protein product: CATSRGTAGELFF.

The rearrangement joins TRBV9 to TRBJ1-6; 7 nucleotides match TRBD1. The length of the CDR3 is 15 residues. Germline V CDR1 and CDR2: SGDLS, YYNGEE. The V and J ends lost 2 bases and 6 bases, in that order; junction bases with no gene match: 5. CDR3 DNA sequence: TGTGCCAGCAGCGTTCTCAGGGGGGTTAATTCACCCCTCCACTTT. Its protein is CASSVLRGVNSPLHF.

This clone appeared a few times. The gene calls are TRBV14 and TRBJ1-4, with D possibly matching TRBD1 (5 bases). Trimming shortened V by 4 bases and J by 8 bases, and 11 bases separated the two germline ends. This CDR3 spans 13 amino acids. Germline assignment: CDR1 SGHDN and CDR2 FVKESK. CDR3 sequence reads: CASSPRQKEKLFF. The DNA for the CDR3 is TGTGCCAGCAGCCCGAGACAGAAAGAAAAACTGTTTTTT.

This clone appeared a few times. Other DNA sequences in the same sample also yield this CDR3. CDR3 sequence reads: CATSDLNTEAFF. DNA for the CDR3: TGTGCCACCAGTGATCTCAACACTGAAGCTTTCTTT. The chain employs TRBV24-1 and TRBJ1-1; no firm D call. The CDR3 runs to 12 residues. V was pared by 3 bases and J by 2 bases, with 3 bases between. CDR1 is KGHDR, CDR2 SFDVKD, per germline.

The V call is TRBV6-5, the J call TRBJ2-1; 13 bases align to TRBD2. Germline values: CDR1 MNHEY, CDR2 SVGAGI. There are 15 residues in the CDR3. V shed 6 bases, J shed 7 bases, and the junction held 6 bases outside the gene matches. CDR3 nucleotide sequence: TGTGCCAGCAGCCTCGGGACTAGCGGGGAGAATGAGCAGTTCTTC. Protein sequence: CASSLGTSGENEQFF.

V usage is TRBV6-4 and J usage is TRBJ2-3, with TRBD2 matching 8 bases. CDR3 length: 16 amino acids. Germline trimming cut 0 bases from V and 5 bases from J; bases unmatched to any gene: 7. CDR1 is MRHNA, CDR2 SNTAGT, per germline. CDR3 in DNA: TGTGCCAGCAGTGACTCATGGCGGGGGGTATTAGATACGCAGTATTTT. It encodes CASSDSWRGVLDTQYF.